These T cell receptor beta chains were read from a single sample in a study of T cell changes during pregnancy in multiple sclerosis. Generated by immunoSEQ multiplex PCR, the TCRdb table keeps only in-frame clones and is missing some. Altogether approximately 63,000 clones are present, roughly 92% being singletons, with the ten largest covering just under 2%. The material was peripheral blood, obtained in the third trimester of pregnancy. These receptors were collected from a female donor in good health, enrolled as a control in a pregnancy study. The CDR3 runs from the conserved cysteine through the conserved F or W. The D gene is left open where the match is weak. Clone size, where shown, is once, few, many, or a class for clones that have expanded.

V gene: TRBV30; clone size: NA; J gene: TRBJ1-2; D gene: TRBD1; CDR3 DNA: TGTGCCTGGAGTGTTCAGACAGGGTTAGTCTATGGCTACACCTTC; CDR3 protein: CAWSVQTGLVYGYTF
V gene: TRBV18; clone size: NA; J gene: TRBJ2-7; D gene: TRBD2; CDR3 DNA: TGTGCCAGCTCACCAACTAGCGGGCTCCCCTACGAGCAGTACTTC; CDR3 protein: CASSPTSGLPYEQYF
V gene: TRBV6-4; clone size: NA; J gene: TRBJ2-1; D gene: NA; CDR3 DNA: TGTGCCAGCAGCTCCGTCCGGGGTGAGCAGTTCTTC; CDR3 protein: CASSSVRGEQFF
V gene: TRBV27; clone size: many; J gene: TRBJ1-2; D gene: NA; CDR3 DNA: TGTGCCAGCAGTTCCCTGACAGGTGCCTGGGGCTACACCTTC; CDR3 protein: CASSSLTGAWGYTF
V gene: TRBV9; clone size: NA; J gene: TRBJ2-1; D gene: TRBD2; CDR3 DNA: TGTGCCAGCAGCGCAACTAGCGGGGGCTATGCAGAGCAGTTCTTC; CDR3 protein: CASSATSGGYAEQFF
V gene: TRBV7-9; clone size: NA; J gene: TRBJ1-3; D gene: NA; CDR3 DNA: TGTGCCAGCAGCCGCCGAGTTGGGGCGCTACTCCGGAACACCATATATTTT; CDR3 protein: CASSRRVGALLRNTIYF
V gene: TRBV9; clone size: NA; J gene: TRBJ2-1; D gene: TRBD2; CDR3 DNA: TGTGCCAGCAACGGACTAGCGGGAGTCTACAATGAGCAGTTCTTC; CDR3 protein: CASNGLAGVYNEQFF
V gene: TRBV5-1; clone size: few; J gene: TRBJ2-1; D gene: TRBD1; CDR3 DNA: TGCGCCAGCAGCCAGCACCGGGACAGGGTAGGGATTGAGCAGTTCTTC; CDR3 protein: CASSQHRDRVGIEQFF
V gene: TRBV7-7; clone size: NA; J gene: TRBJ2-1; D gene: TRBD1; CDR3 DNA: TGTGCTAGCAGCGCCGACAGGGGCAATGAGCAGTTCTTC; CDR3 protein: CASSADRGNEQFF
V gene: TRBV5-8; clone size: NA; J gene: TRBJ2-3; D gene: NA; CDR3 DNA: TGTGCCAGCAGCTTAAGGGGCTATAGCACAGATACGCAGTATTTT; CDR3 protein: CASSLRGYSTDTQYF
V gene: TRBV10-1; clone size: NA; J gene: TRBJ1-2; D gene: TRBD1; CDR3 DNA: TGCGCCAGCAGCCCGCAGGGACAGACCTATGGCTACACCTTC; CDR3 protein: CASSPQGQTYGYTF
V gene: TRBV7-3; clone size: NA; J gene: TRBJ2-5; D gene: TRBD2; CDR3 DNA: TGTGCCAGCAGCTTAAGGGGGGGAGCTGGAGAGACCCAGTACTTC; CDR3 protein: CASSLRGGAGETQYF
V gene: TRBV2; clone size: NA; J gene: TRBJ2-6; D gene: TRBD2; CDR3 DNA: TGTGCCAGCAGTGATAGCGGGGCTTGGCCGAGCTCTGGGGCCAACGTCCTGACTTTC; CDR3 protein: CASSDSGAWPSSGANVLTF
V gene: TRBV28; clone size: NA; J gene: TRBJ1-1; D gene: TRBD1; CDR3 DNA: TGTGCCAGCAGTACCCCCAGGGGGGCGAACACTGAAGCTTTCTTT; CDR3 protein: CASSTPRGANTEAFF
V gene: TRBV4-1; clone size: once; J gene: TRBJ2-3; D gene: TRBD2; CDR3 DNA: TGCGCCAGCAGCCAAGGGAGAGGCGGGGGGCCGTTGAATACGCAGTATTTT; CDR3 protein: CASSQGRGGGPLNTQYF
V gene: TRBV5-5; clone size: NA; J gene: TRBJ2-7; D gene: NA; CDR3 DNA: TGTGCCAGCAGCTTTGCGGACTACGAGCAGTACTTC; CDR3 protein: CASSFADYEQYF
V gene: TRBV18; clone size: NA; J gene: TRBJ2-3; D gene: NA; CDR3 DNA: TGTGCCAGCTCACCACCAGTCACTAGCACAGATACGCAGTATTTT; CDR3 protein: CASSPPVTSTDTQYF
V gene: TRBV7-9; clone size: NA; J gene: TRBJ2-5; D gene: TRBD1; CDR3 DNA: TGTGCCAGCAGTAAAGGGGGGACAGGGTCATTAGAGACCCAGTACTTC; CDR3 protein: CASSKGGTGSLETQYF
V gene: TRBV5-4; clone size: NA; J gene: TRBJ1-1; D gene: TRBD1; CDR3 DNA: TGTGCCAGCAGCGGAGGGGGCTACACTGAAGCTTTCTTT; CDR3 protein: CASSGGGYTEAFF
V gene: TRBV7-9; clone size: NA; J gene: TRBJ1-3; D gene: NA; CDR3 DNA: TGTGCCAGCAGCTTCCCGTTAGCTGGAAACACCATATATTTT; CDR3 protein: CASSFPLAGNTIYF
V gene: TRBV10-2; clone size: NA; J gene: TRBJ2-5; D gene: TRBD2; CDR3 DNA: TGCGCCAGCAGTGGGGCGGGGGGAGAGACCCAGTACTTC; CDR3 protein: CASSGAGGETQYF
V gene: TRBV9; clone size: NA; J gene: TRBJ2-1; D gene: NA; CDR3 DNA: TGTGCCAGCAGCGGCCGTCGGAGTAATGAGCAGTTCTTC; CDR3 protein: CASSGRRSNEQFF
V gene: TRBV9; clone size: NA; J gene: TRBJ2-6; D gene: NA; CDR3 DNA: TGTGCCAGCACCCCAGAGTCCCCCGGGGTCGCTGGGGCCAACGTCCTGACTTTC; CDR3 protein: CASTPESPGVAGANVLTF
V gene: TRBV19; clone size: NA; J gene: TRBJ2-7; D gene: TRBD1; CDR3 DNA: TGTGCCAGTAGTATCTCCGGGACAGGGGGCCACGAGCAGTACTTC; CDR3 protein: CASSISGTGGHEQYF
V gene: TRBV7-3; clone size: once; J gene: TRBJ2-2; D gene: NA; CDR3 DNA: TGTGCCAGCAGCTTGTCTAGTAACACCGGGGAGCTGTTTTTT; CDR3 protein: CASSLSSNTGELFF
V gene: TRBV14; clone size: NA; J gene: TRBJ2-3; D gene: TRBD2; CDR3 DNA: TGTGCCAGCAGCCAACGGAGCGGGAGGAAGGCAGATACGCAGTATTTT; CDR3 protein: CASSQRSGRKADTQYF
V gene: TRBV6-1; clone size: NA; J gene: TRBJ2-3; D gene: TRBD2; CDR3 DNA: TGTGCCAGCAGTGAACTAGCGGGAGGGAACCTCACTCCAACAGATACGCAGTATTTT; CDR3 protein: CASSELAGGNLTPTDTQYF
V gene: TRBV6-5; clone size: NA; J gene: TRBJ1-2; D gene: NA; CDR3 DNA: TGTGCCAGCAGTTACTGGCAGGGAGGAAACTATGGCTACACCTTC; CDR3 protein: CASSYWQGGNYGYTF
V gene: TRBV27; clone size: NA; J gene: TRBJ1-2; D gene: NA; CDR3 DNA: TGTGCCAGCAGTTTTAGCGGCAGGGCCTTCTACACCTTC; CDR3 protein: CASSFSGRAFYTF
V gene: TRBV30; clone size: NA; J gene: TRBJ1-4; D gene: NA; CDR3 DNA: TGTGCCTGGAGTCCACCGGCAGGGTCGAATGAAAAACTGTTTTTT; CDR3 protein: CAWSPPAGSNEKLFF
V gene: TRBV7-3; clone size: NA; J gene: TRBJ2-1; D gene: TRBD2; CDR3 DNA: TGTGCCAGCAGCTTAATGGATAGCGGGAGAAATGAGCAGTTCTTC; CDR3 protein: CASSLMDSGRNEQFF
V gene: TRBV7-9; clone size: once; J gene: TRBJ1-2; D gene: TRBD1; CDR3 DNA: TGTGCCAGCTCCTGGGGCGACAGGGCTAACTATGGCTACACCTTC; CDR3 protein: CASSWGDRANYGYTF
V gene: TRBV11-3; clone size: NA; J gene: TRBJ2-3; D gene: TRBD2; CDR3 DNA: TGTGCCAGCAGCTTAGGCGGGGGAGGGTCCGGGCCCTACACAGATACGCAGTATTTT; CDR3 protein: CASSLGGGGSGPYTDTQYF
V gene: TRBV4-3; clone size: NA; J gene: TRBJ2-5; D gene: TRBD1; CDR3 DNA: TGCGCCAGCAGCCAAGATTCTCCGGGACAGGGTTTTGGGGGGCGAGAGACCCAGTACTTC; CDR3 protein: CASSQDSPGQGFGGRETQYF
V gene: TRBV19; clone size: NA; J gene: TRBJ1-2; D gene: TRBD1; CDR3 DNA: TGTGCCAGAAGTCAACCGACAGGGGTGAACTATGGCTACACCTTC; CDR3 protein: CARSQPTGVNYGYTF
V gene: TRBV13; clone size: NA; J gene: TRBJ2-2; D gene: TRBD1; CDR3 DNA: TGTGCCAGCAGCTCCTATGGACAGGTCGTCACCGGGGAGCTGTTTTTT; CDR3 protein: CASSSYGQVVTGELFF
V gene: TRBV18; clone size: NA; J gene: TRBJ2-1; D gene: NA; CDR3 DNA: TGTGCCAGCTCACCACCGCCGGGGGTTGAGCAGTTCTTC; CDR3 protein: CASSPPPGVEQFF
V gene: TRBV29-1; clone size: NA; J gene: TRBJ2-5; D gene: TRBD1; CDR3 DNA: TGCAGCGCGGACAGGGCGGCAGAGACCCAGTACTTC; CDR3 protein: CSADRAAETQYF
V gene: TRBV19; clone size: once; J gene: TRBJ1-4; D gene: NA; CDR3 DNA: TGTGCCAGTAGTATGGGGCGGACATTTGAAAAACTGTTTTTT; CDR3 protein: CASSMGRTFEKLFF
V gene: TRBV19; clone size: NA; J gene: TRBJ2-7; D gene: TRBD2; CDR3 DNA: TGTGCGACAAGGACTAGCGGGAGTAAAATAGGCGAGCAGTACTTC; CDR3 protein: CATRTSGSKIGEQYF
V gene: TRBV4-1; clone size: NA; J gene: TRBJ1-1; D gene: TRBD1; CDR3 DNA: TGCGCCAGCAGCCAAGATCCCCGACAGGGGGATCCTACCATGAACACTGAAGCTTTCTTT; CDR3 protein: CASSQDPRQGDPTMNTEAFF
V gene: TRBV6-6; clone size: NA; J gene: TRBJ2-5; D gene: TRBD2; CDR3 DNA: TGTGCCAGCATTAAACGGGACTACGCAAAGACCCAGTACTTC; CDR3 protein: CASIKRDYAKTQYF
V gene: TRBV11-2; clone size: NA; J gene: TRBJ1-1; D gene: NA; CDR3 DNA: TGTGCCAGCAGCTCACAGGGAGTCGGCACTGAAGCTTTCTTT; CDR3 protein: CASSSQGVGTEAFF
V gene: TRBV4-1; clone size: NA; J gene: TRBJ2-7; D gene: NA; CDR3 DNA: TGCGCCAGCAGCCTGGACAGCTCCTACGAGCAGTACTTC; CDR3 protein: CASSLDSSYEQYF
V gene: TRBV2; clone size: NA; J gene: TRBJ2-2; D gene: NA; CDR3 DNA: TGTGCCAGCAACATGGAGGGGACCGGGGAGCTGTTTTTT; CDR3 protein: CASNMEGTGELFF
V gene: TRBV6-5; clone size: NA; J gene: TRBJ1-2; D gene: TRBD1; CDR3 DNA: TGTGCCAGCAGTTACCGAACAGGGGGCGCCTATGGCTACACCTTC; CDR3 protein: CASSYRTGGAYGYTF
V gene: TRBV5-1; clone size: NA; J gene: TRBJ1-1; D gene: TRBD1; CDR3 DNA: TGCGCCAGCAGCTCGGACAGGGATGAAGCTTTCTTT; CDR3 protein: CASSSDRDEAFF
V gene: TRBV6-1; clone size: once; J gene: TRBJ2-1; D gene: TRBD2; CDR3 DNA: TGTGCCAGCAGTGGGACTAGGAGGGAGCAGTTCTTC; CDR3 protein: CASSGTRREQFF
V gene: TRBV27; clone size: NA; J gene: TRBJ1-1; D gene: TRBD1; CDR3 DNA: TGTGCCAGCAGTCCAGTAATCGGGACAGGGGACCCTGAAGCTTTCTTT; CDR3 protein: CASSPVIGTGDPEAFF
V gene: TRBV5-5; clone size: NA; J gene: TRBJ2-7; D gene: NA; CDR3 DNA: TGTGCCAGCAGCTGGACGGACTCCACGGAGCAGTACTTC; CDR3 protein: CASSWTDSTEQYF